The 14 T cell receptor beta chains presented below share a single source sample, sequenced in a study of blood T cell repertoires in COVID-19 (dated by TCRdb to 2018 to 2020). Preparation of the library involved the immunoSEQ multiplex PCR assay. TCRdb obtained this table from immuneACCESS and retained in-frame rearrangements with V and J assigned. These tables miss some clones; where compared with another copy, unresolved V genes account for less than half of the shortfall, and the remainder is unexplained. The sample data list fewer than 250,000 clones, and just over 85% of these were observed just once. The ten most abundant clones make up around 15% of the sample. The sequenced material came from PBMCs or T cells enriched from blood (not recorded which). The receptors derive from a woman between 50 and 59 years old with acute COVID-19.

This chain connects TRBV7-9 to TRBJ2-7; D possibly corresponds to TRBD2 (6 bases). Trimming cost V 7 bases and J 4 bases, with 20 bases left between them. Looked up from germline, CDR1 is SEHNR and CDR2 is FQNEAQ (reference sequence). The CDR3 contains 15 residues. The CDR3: CASKLFAGPKYEQYF. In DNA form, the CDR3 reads TGTGCCAGCAAACTTTTTGCGGGACCTAAATACGAGCAGTACTTC.

Written as DNA, the CDR3 is TGCGCCAGCAGCTTGGGGTCCCCCGGAGGCTCTGGAAACACCATATATTTT. Translation gives CASSLGSPGGSGNTIYF. The gene calls are TRBV5-1 and TRBJ1-3, with D uncertain. CDR1 and CDR2 (germline): SGHRS, YFSETQ. V was trimmed by 0 bases and J by 0 bases, leaving 13 bases between them. There are 17 residues in the CDR3.

CDR3 nucleotides: TGCGCCAGCAGCACTAGGACAGGGGCCTACGAGCAGTACTTC. Translating it yields CASSTRTGAYEQYF. The rearrangement uses TRBV5-1 and TRBJ2-7, with TRBD1 identical over 9 bases. Germline V CDR1 and CDR2: SGHRS, YFSETQ. This CDR3 contains 14 residues. Unmatched junction bases numbered 4, after V lost 4 bases and J lost 2 bases.

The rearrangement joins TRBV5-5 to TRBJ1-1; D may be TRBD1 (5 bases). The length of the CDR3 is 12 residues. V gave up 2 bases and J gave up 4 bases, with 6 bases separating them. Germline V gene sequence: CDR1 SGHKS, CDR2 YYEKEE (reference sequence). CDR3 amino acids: CASSFGGTEAFF. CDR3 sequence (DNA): TGTGCCAGCAGCTTCGGGGGCACTGAAGCTTTCTTT.

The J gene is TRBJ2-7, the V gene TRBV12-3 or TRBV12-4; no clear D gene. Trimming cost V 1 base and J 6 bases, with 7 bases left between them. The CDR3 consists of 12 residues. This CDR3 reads CASSLGRPEQYF. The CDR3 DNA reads TGTGCCAGCAGTTTAGGCAGGCCCGAGCAGTACTTC.

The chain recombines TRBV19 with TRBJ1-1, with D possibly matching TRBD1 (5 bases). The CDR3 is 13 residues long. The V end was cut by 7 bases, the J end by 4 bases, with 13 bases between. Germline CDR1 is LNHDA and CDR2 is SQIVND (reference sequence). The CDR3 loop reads CASNLRVATEAFF. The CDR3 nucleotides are TGTGCCAGTAATCTCAGGGTCGCCACTGAAGCTTTCTTT. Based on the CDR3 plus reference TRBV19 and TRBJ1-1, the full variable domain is DGGITQSPKYLFRKEGQNVTLSCEQNLNHDAMYWYRQDPGQGLRLIYYSQIVNDFQKGDIAEGYSVSREKKESFPLTVTSAQKNPTAFYLCASNLRVATEAFFGQGTRLTVV.

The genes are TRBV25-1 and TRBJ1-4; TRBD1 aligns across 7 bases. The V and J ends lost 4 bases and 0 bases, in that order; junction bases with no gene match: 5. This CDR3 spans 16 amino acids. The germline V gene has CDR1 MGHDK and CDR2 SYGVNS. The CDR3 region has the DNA TGTGCCAGCAGTGTGGGACAGATTGCAACTAATGAAAAACTGTTTTTT. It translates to CASSVGQIATNEKLFF. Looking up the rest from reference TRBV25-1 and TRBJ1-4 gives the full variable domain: EADIYQTPRYLVIGTGKKITLECSQTMGHDKMYWYQQDPGMELHLIHYSYGVNSTEKGDLSSESTVSRIRTEHFPLTLESARPSHTSQYLCASSVGQIATNEKLFFGSGTQLSVL.

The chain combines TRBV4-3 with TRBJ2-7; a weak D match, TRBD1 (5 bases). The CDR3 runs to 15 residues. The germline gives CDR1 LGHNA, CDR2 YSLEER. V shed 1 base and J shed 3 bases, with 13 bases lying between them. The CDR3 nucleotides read TGCGCCAGCAGCCAAGTGTCAGGGCAGTTCTACGAGCAGTACTTC. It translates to CASSQVSGQFYEQYF.

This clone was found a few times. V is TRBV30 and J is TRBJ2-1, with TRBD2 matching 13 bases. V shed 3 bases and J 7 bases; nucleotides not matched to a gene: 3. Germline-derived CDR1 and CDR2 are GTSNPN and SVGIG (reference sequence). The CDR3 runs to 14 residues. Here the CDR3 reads CAWRSGLAGNEQFF. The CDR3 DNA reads TGTGCCTGGAGATCGGGACTAGCGGGGAATGAGCAGTTCTTC.

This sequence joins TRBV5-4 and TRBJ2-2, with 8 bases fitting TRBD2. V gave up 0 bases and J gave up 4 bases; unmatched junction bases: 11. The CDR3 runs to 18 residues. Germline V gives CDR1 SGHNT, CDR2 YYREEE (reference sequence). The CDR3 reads CASSLGHGAGVGTGELFF. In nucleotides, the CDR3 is TGTGCCAGCAGCTTGGGCCACGGAGCGGGAGTGGGCACCGGGGAGCTGTTTTTT.

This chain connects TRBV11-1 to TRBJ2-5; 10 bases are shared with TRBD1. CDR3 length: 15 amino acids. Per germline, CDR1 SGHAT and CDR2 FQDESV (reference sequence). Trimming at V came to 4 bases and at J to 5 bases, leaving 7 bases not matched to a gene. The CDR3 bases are TGTGCCAGCAGCTCCCGGACAGGGGGAGGGGAGACCCAGTACTTC. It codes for CASSSRTGGGETQYF.

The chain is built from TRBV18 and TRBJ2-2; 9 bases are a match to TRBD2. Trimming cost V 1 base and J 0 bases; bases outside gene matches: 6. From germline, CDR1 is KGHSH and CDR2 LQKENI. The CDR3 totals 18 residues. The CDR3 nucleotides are TGTGCCAGCTCACCACAAATGGCTAGCGGGACGAACACCGGGGAGCTGTTTTTT. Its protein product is CASSPQMASGTNTGELFF.

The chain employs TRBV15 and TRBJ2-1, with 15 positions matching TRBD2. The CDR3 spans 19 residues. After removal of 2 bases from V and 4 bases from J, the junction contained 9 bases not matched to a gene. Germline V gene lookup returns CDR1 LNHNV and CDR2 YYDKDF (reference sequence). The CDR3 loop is CATSRPPGLAGGGYNEQFF. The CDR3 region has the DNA TGTGCCACCAGCAGACCTCCTGGACTAGCGGGAGGGGGATACAATGAGCAGTTCTTC. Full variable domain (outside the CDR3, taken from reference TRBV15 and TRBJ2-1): DAMVIQNPRYQVTQFGKPVTLSCSQTLNHNVMYWYQQKSSQAPKLLFHYYDKDFNNEADTPDNFQSRRPNTSFCFLDIRSPGLGDTAMYLCATSRPPGLAGGGYNEQFFGPGTRLTVL.

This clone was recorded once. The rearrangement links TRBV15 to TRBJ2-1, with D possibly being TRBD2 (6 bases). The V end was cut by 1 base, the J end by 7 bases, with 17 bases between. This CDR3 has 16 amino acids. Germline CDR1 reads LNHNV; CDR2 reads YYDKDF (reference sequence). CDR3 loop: CATSRGRGLKGNEQFF. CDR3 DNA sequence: TGTGCCACCAGCAGAGGGAGGGGATTGAAGGGGAATGAGCAGTTCTTC.